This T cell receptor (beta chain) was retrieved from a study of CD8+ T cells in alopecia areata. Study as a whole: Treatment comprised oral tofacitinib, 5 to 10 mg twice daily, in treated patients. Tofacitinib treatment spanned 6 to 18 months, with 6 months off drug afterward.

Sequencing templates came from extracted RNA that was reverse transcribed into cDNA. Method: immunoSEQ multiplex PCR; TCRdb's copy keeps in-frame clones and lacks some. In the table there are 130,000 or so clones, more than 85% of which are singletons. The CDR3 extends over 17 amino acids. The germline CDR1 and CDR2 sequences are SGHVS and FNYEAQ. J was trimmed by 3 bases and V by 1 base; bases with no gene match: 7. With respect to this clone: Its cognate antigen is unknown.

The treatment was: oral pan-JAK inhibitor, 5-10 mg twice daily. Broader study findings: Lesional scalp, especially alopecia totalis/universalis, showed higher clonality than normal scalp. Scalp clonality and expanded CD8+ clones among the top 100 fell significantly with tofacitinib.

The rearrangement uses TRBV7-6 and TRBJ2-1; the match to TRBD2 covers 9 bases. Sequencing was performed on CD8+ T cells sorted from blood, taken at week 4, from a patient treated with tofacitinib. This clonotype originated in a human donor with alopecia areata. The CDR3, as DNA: TGTGCCAGCAGCTTAGGTCTGGCTAGCGGGAACTACAATGAGCAGTTCTTC. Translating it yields CASSLGLASGNYNEQFF.